The 14 T cell receptor beta chains reported below all come from one sample, sequenced in a study of sequential checkpoint blockade in melanoma. Measured with immunoSEQ multiplex PCR; TCRdb has only the in-frame clones, and not every one. Of 3,000 to 3,500 clones listed, about 22% are singletons. Treatment described: randomized to nivolumab then ipilimumab (arm A) or the reverse (arm B). Source: tumor tissue (inferred from file names), taken from a patient given nivolumab and ipilimumab in sequence. The receptors shown here come from a human patient with melanoma. Some clones in this sample may be carry-over from other donors' samples.

Within the sample, this clone is medium-sized (0.01 to 0.1%). This chain joins TRBV11-3 and TRBJ1-1, with a tentative D call TRBD1 (5 bases). Germline assignment: CDR1 SGHNT and CDR2 YENEEA. This CDR3 comprises 15 residues. Between the trimmed V and J ends, which lost 3 bases and 1 base, there was a span of 12 bases. The CDR3 is CASSLVGGSNTEAFF. The CDR3 DNA reads TGTGCCAGCAGCTTGGTGGGGGGATCGAACACTGAAGCTTTCTTT. The full variable domain, its missing parts supplied by reference TRBV11-3 and TRBJ1-1, is EAGVVQSPRYKIIEKKQPVAFWCNPISGHNTLYWYLQNLGQGPELLIRYENEEAVDDSQLPKDRFSAERLKGVDSTLKIQPAELGDSAVYLCASSLVGGSNTEAFFGQGTRLTVV.

By its share, this clone is medium-sized (0.01 to 0.1%). The rearrangement links TRBV5-1 to TRBJ1-6, with 8 bases fitting TRBD1. CDR1 and CDR2 from the germline V gene are SGHRS and YFSETQ. The CDR3 runs to 15 residues. The V gene end was trimmed by 6 bases and the J gene end by 4 bases; junction bases not matched to a gene: 6. The CDR3 DNA reads as TGCGCCAGCACCATGGACAGGGCTTATAATTCACCCCTCCACTTT. Protein: CASTMDRAYNSPLHF.

This chain joins TRBV18 and TRBJ2-4; D unresolved. The CDR3 is 15 residues long. V was clipped by 3 bases and J by 0 bases, with 9 bases between them. Per germline, CDR1 KGHSH and CDR2 LQKENI. The CDR3 reads CASSPPELAKNIQYF. The CDR3 nucleotides are TGTGCCAGCTCACCGCCAGAGCTAGCCAAAAACATTCAGTACTTC.

This clone is judged large. The rearrangement uses TRBV14 and TRBJ2-6, with D uncertain. Trimming took off 6 bases at V and 0 bases at J, with 3 bases between the two ends. Germline values: CDR1 SGHDN, CDR2 FVKESK. The CDR3 contains 13 residues. CDR3 amino acids: CASRPSGANVLTF. In DNA, the CDR3 is TGTGCCAGCAGACCCTCTGGGGCCAACGTCCTGACTTTC.

This chain connects TRBV6-8 to TRBJ1-5; 8 nucleotides match TRBD1. Trimming cost V 5 bases and J 6 bases; bases outside gene matches: 15. CDR1 is MNHGY and CDR2 is SAAAGT in the germline V gene. The CDR3 has 17 residues. For the CDR3, the DNA is TGTGCCAGCAGTACCGGGACAGGAAACAGTTACATTCAGCCCCAGCATTTT. The encoded protein is CASSTGTGNSYIQPQHF.

This clone was counted between two and nine times. The chain joins TRBV6-8 to TRBJ2-7; 11 bases fit TRBD2. Germline V gives CDR1 MNHGY, CDR2 SAAAGT. This CDR3 contains 17 residues. V shed 5 bases, J shed 4 bases, and the junction held 13 bases outside the gene matches. The CDR3 spells CASSHPPYGLAGYEQYF. In nucleotides, the CDR3 is TGTGCCAGCAGTCATCCCCCTTATGGACTAGCGGGTTACGAGCAGTACTTC.

A few counts support this clone. This chain connects TRBV6-8 to TRBJ1-3; no firm D call. Trimming cost V 2 bases and J 3 bases, with 5 bases left between them. The CDR3 spans 13 residues. Per germline, CDR1 MNHGY and CDR2 SAAAGT. In nucleotides, the CDR3 is TGTGCCAGCAGTTACAAGGGTGGAAACACCATATATTTT. Its translation: CASSYKGGNTIYF.

This clone is medium-sized. The genes are TRBV11-3 and TRBJ1-1; 7 bases align to TRBD1. Germline V gene lookup returns CDR1 SGHNT and CDR2 YENEEA. V dropped 5 bases and J dropped 0; count of bases not matched to a gene: 3. The CDR3 contains 14 residues. DNA of the CDR3: TGTGCCAGCAGCCTCGGACAGGTGAACACTGAAGCTTTCTTT. Translation gives CASSLGQVNTEAFF. The whole variable domain, remainder taken from reference TRBV11-3 and TRBJ1-1, is EAGVVQSPRYKIIEKKQPVAFWCNPISGHNTLYWYLQNLGQGPELLIRYENEEAVDDSQLPKDRFSAERLKGVDSTLKIQPAELGDSAVYLCASSLGQVNTEAFFGQGTRLTVV.

This clone was picked up many times. CDR3 amino acids: CASSFNYGYTF. CDR3 DNA sequence: TGTGCCAGCAGCTTTAACTATGGCTACACCTTC. This chain connects TRBV6-7 to TRBJ1-2; no firm D call. TRBV6-7 is treated as an ORF (open reading frame) with a function not yet certain. V lost 6 bases, J lost 1 base, and 3 bases lay in between. The CDR3 is 11 residues long.

This clone was seen only once. The V gene is TRBV19, the J gene TRBJ2-3, with 15 positions matching TRBD2. Germline CDR1 LNHDA, CDR2 SQIVND (reference sequence). The CDR3 totals 16 residues. With V trimmed by 4 bases and J by 6 bases, 5 bases remained unmatched. The CDR3 DNA reads as TGTGCCAGTAGTACCCGCGGGACTAGCGGGGGGGATACGCAGTATTTT. Residues: CASSTRGTSGGDTQYF.

This clone was found a few times. The J gene is TRBJ2-7, the V gene TRBV30; 9 bases line up with TRBD1. Per germline, CDR1 GTSNPN and CDR2 SVGIG (reference sequence). After removal of 4 bases from V and 2 bases from J, the junction contained 3 bases not matched to a gene. The CDR3 extends over 13 amino acids. The DNA for the CDR3 is TGTGCCTGGAACCGGGACAGGGCCTACGAGCAGTACTTC. Amino acid sequence: CAWNRDRAYEQYF.

This clone was seen only a few times. The V and J genes are TRBV5-1 and TRBJ2-1; 7 nucleotides line up with TRBD2. The CDR3 length is 15 residues. Trimming removed 0 bases from V and 5 bases from J; junction bases left unmatched: 5. In germline, CDR1 is SGHRS, CDR2 YFSETQ. CDR3 residues: CASSLGGTKNNEQFF. The CDR3 DNA follows: TGCGCCAGCAGCTTGGGTGGGACTAAAAACAATGAGCAGTTCTTC.

Ten or more counts support this clone. The gene calls are TRBV11-3 and TRBJ2-3; weak D call: TRBD2 (7 bases). The V and J ends lost 5 bases and 1 base respectively, with 22 bases between them. This CDR3 is built from 18 residues. The germline CDR1 and CDR2 sequences are SGHNT and YENEEA. Here the CDR3 reads CASSQVGGGASGTDTQYF. The CDR3 DNA reads as TGTGCCAGCAGCCAAGTTGGAGGGGGGGCATCTGGCACAGATACGCAGTATTTT.

The chain links TRBV7-2 to TRBJ2-7, with D unresolved. CDR3 size: 13 residues. Germline V CDR1 and CDR2: SGHTA, FQGNSA. V was pared by 5 bases and J by 4 bases, with 12 bases between. The CDR3 nucleotides read TGTGCCAGCAGCCAAGGAGTAGAGTACGAGCAGTACTTC. It specifies CASSQGVEYEQYF.